Each of the 30 T cell receptor beta chains below was sequenced from the same sample in a study of T cells in Graves' hyperthyroidism and ophthalmopathy. RNA transcripts yielded amplified TCR beta CDR3 regions. The HTBI primer set served for first-round RT-PCR of the TCR CDR3. In TCRdb, the multiplex PCR reads were re-called with MiXCR into one record per CDR3 protein. Altogether approximately 520,000 distinct CDR3 sequences are present, about a fifth being singletons, with the ten largest covering approximately 26%. Sequencing was performed on blood. These receptor sequences come from a man aged 18 to 30 with Graves' hyperthyroidism.

The chain joins TRBV6-5 to TRBJ2-5; TRBD1 might be the D (6 bases). CDR3 length: 14 residues. Trimming shortened V by 2 bases and J by 4 bases, and 11 bases separated the two germline ends. Germline assignment: CDR1 MNHEY and CDR2 SVGAGI. The CDR3 nucleotides are TGTGCCAGCAGTTACGGCACCAGGGGAGAGACCCAGTACTTC. Encoded protein: CASSYGTRGETQYF.

This clonotype was picked up many times. The rearrangement joins TRBV6-2 or TRBV6-3 to TRBJ2-5; the match to TRBD1 covers 8 bases. This CDR3 region has 16 residues. Germline-derived CDR1 and CDR2 are MNHEY and SVGEGT. The ends lost 5 bases at V and 5 bases at J; junction bases unmatched: 13. CDR3 region: CASSALFRGRVETQYF. The CDR3 coding sequence is TGTGCCAGCAGTGCCTTGTTCAGGGGGCGAGTTGAGACCCAGTACTTC.

There are many counts of this clonotype. The J gene is TRBJ2-7, the V gene TRBV28; no firm D call. The CDR3 is 11 amino acids. CDR1 and CDR2 from the germline V gene are MDHEN and SYDVKM. V was pared by 1 base and J by 7 bases, with 5 bases between. In DNA, the CDR3 is TGTGCCAGCAGTTTATTCGGGGAGCAGTACTTC. Protein product: CASSLFGEQYF.

In its sample, this clonotype was seen many times. V gene TRBV12-3 or TRBV12-4 combines with J gene TRBJ1-2, with 8 bases that match TRBD1. J gave up 0 bases and V 5 bases, and 5 bases lay outside the gene matches. This CDR3 contains 15 residues. The CDR3 region has the DNA TGTGCCAGCAGTGGTCAGGGGGCGCCTAACTATGGCTACACCTTC. This gives the protein CASSGQGAPNYGYTF.

This clonotype has a count of ten or more. The V gene is TRBV2, the J gene TRBJ1-5; 10 bases map to TRBD1. After removal of 6 bases from V and 7 bases from J, the junction contained 12 bases not matched to a gene. Germline V CDR1 and CDR2: SNHLY, FYNNEI. The CDR3 is 16 amino acids. The CDR3 here is CASRTTGQGIRQPQHF. CDR3 DNA: TGTGCCAGCAGGACCACGGGACAGGGGATCAGGCAGCCCCAGCATTTT.

This clonotype was found a few times. The chain joins TRBV18 to TRBJ2-2; either TRBD1 or TRBD2 may fit D (5 bases each). Germline V lookup: CDR1 KGHSH, CDR2 LQKENI. Trimming left V 1 base short and J 4 bases short, with 10 bases between. The CDR3 runs to 15 residues. CDR3 protein: CASSPQGPSTGELFF. The CDR3 bases are TGTGCCAGCTCACCACAGGGACCCTCCACCGGGGAGCTGTTTTTT.

This clonotype was seen many times. This sequence joins TRBV6-2 or TRBV6-3 and TRBJ1-5; D is undetermined. Trimming left V 6 bases short and J 7 bases short, with 10 bases between. This CDR3 is built from 12 residues. Germline V lookup: CDR1 MNHEY, CDR2 SVGEGT. The CDR3 here is CASRNRLQPQHF. The CDR3 nucleotides read TGTGCCAGCAGGAATCGTTTGCAGCCCCAGCATTTT.

This clonotype was detected many times. The chain is built from TRBV2 and TRBJ1-2, with TRBD1 matching over 10 bases. V dropped 6 bases and J dropped 1; count of bases not matched to a gene: 5. This CDR3 comprises 15 residues. In germline, CDR1 is SNHLY, CDR2 FYNNEI. This chain's CDR3 is CASRIGTGVNYGYTF. The CDR3 nucleotides read TGTGCCAGCAGGATAGGGACAGGGGTTAACTATGGCTACACCTTC.

This clonotype was observed many times. The chain is built from TRBV6-5 and TRBJ1-1; tentatively, D is TRBD1 (5 bases). The CDR3 consists of 15 residues. In germline, CDR1 is MNHEY, CDR2 SVGAGI. The V gene lost 2 bases and the J gene lost 5 bases, with 15 bases spanning the gap. This chain's CDR3 is CASSYGAGGGTEAFF. CDR3 nucleotides: TGTGCCAGCAGTTACGGGGCTGGGGGGGGTACTGAAGCTTTCTTT.

This clonotype was detected a few times. This rearrangement joins TRBV27 to TRBJ2-2, with TRBD2 identical over 7 bases. The ends lost 6 bases at V and 6 bases at J; junction bases unmatched: 7. The CDR3 contains 14 residues. Germline-derived CDR1 and CDR2 are MNHEY and SMNVEV (reference sequence). This chain's CDR3 is CASSLGGEAGELFF. CDR3 nucleotide sequence: TGTGCCAGCAGCTTGGGGGGGGAAGCCGGGGAGCTGTTTTTT.

The genes are TRBV9 and TRBJ1-2; D ambiguous. CDR3 length equals 19 residues. Trimming left V 7 bases short and J 4 bases short, with 32 bases between. The germline V gene encodes CDR1 SGDLS and CDR2 YYNGEE. CDR3 sequence reads: CASPKSVRGVQLSPYGYTF. The CDR3 region has the DNA TGTGCCAGCCCTAAGAGCGTGCGGGGTGTCCAATTAAGTCCCTATGGCTACACCTTC. Variable domain in full (rest from reference TRBV9 and TRBJ1-2): DSGVTQTPKHLITATGQRVTLRCSPRSGDLSVYWYQQSLDQGLQFLIQYYNGEERAKGNILERFSAQQFPDLHSELNLSSLELGDSALYFCASPKSVRGVQLSPYGYTFGSGTRLTVV.

This clonotype was counted at least ten times. The rearrangement uses TRBV27 and TRBJ1-5; the D is unclear. The CDR3 covers 18 residues. Trimming took off 0 bases at V and 0 bases at J, with 15 bases between the two ends. CDR1 and CDR2 (germline): MNHEY, SMNVEV (reference sequence). CDR3 DNA sequence: TGTGCCAGCAGTTTATCTGTTCCGGGATTATATAGCAATCAGCCCCAGCATTTT. Translated, it gives CASSLSVPGLYSNQPQHF.

This clonotype was counted once. The chain is built from TRBV12-3 or TRBV12-4 and TRBJ2-2, with a possible D match to TRBD1 (5 bases). The CDR3 covers 18 residues. The V end lost 6 bases, the J end lost 2 bases, and 22 bases lay between the germline ends. CDR3 protein: CASSQGCPLQANTGELFF. The CDR3 nucleotides read TGTGCCAGCAGCCAAGGCTGCCCTTTACAGGCCAACACCGGGGAGCTGTTTTTT.

The table lists this clonotype with many counts. V gene TRBV12-3 or TRBV12-4 combines with J gene TRBJ1-2; D is undetermined. This CDR3 is built from 13 residues. Trimming cost V 6 bases and J 4 bases, with 12 bases left between them. CDR3 nucleotide sequence: TGTGCCAGCAGAGGAGGCTCCGGCTATGGCTACACCTTC. As protein: CASRGGSGYGYTF.

This chain links TRBV6-2 or TRBV6-3 with TRBJ2-2; D remains ambiguous. V shed 6 bases and J shed 0 bases, with 8 bases lying between them. Germline V gives CDR1 MNHEY, CDR2 SVGEGT. CDR3 length: 14 residues. The CDR3 sequence is CASSSVANTGELFF. CDR3 nucleotides: TGTGCCAGCAGCTCAGTCGCGAACACCGGGGAGCTGTTTTTT.

Many counts were recorded for this clonotype. The chain joins TRBV12-5 to TRBJ1-2; 8 nucleotides align to TRBD1. Germline assignment: CDR1 LGHNT and CDR2 FRNRAP. The V and J ends lost 4 bases and 3 bases, in that order; junction bases with no gene match: 1. The CDR3 is 13 residues long. The CDR3 sequence: CASGSGQDYGYTF. As DNA, the CDR3 is TGTGCTAGTGGTTCGGGACAGGACTATGGCTACACCTTC. Based on the CDR3 plus reference TRBV12-5 and TRBJ1-2, the full variable domain is DARVTQTPRHKVTEMGQEVTMRCQPILGHNTVFWYRQTMMQGLELLAYFRNRAPLDDSGMPKDRFSAEMPDATLATLKIQPSEPRDSAVYFCASGSGQDYGYTFGSGTRLTVV.

This clonotype was observed at least ten times. The chain uses TRBV29-1 and TRBJ1-1; D unresolved. V was trimmed by 8 bases and J by 1 base, leaving 11 bases between them. CDR1 and CDR2 (germline): SQVTM, ANQGSEA. The CDR3 extends over 12 amino acids. CDR3 sequence reads: CSLKWGNTEAFF. CDR3 DNA: TGCAGCTTAAAATGGGGGAACACTGAAGCTTTCTTT.

This clonotype occurred many times. The rearrangement joins TRBV10-3 to TRBJ2-2; 8 positions agree with TRBD2. Germline V gene lookup returns CDR1 ENHRY and CDR2 SYGVKD. This CDR3 spans 15 amino acids. Germline trimming cut 6 bases from V and 4 bases from J; bases unmatched to any gene: 7. CDR3 nucleotides: TGTGCCATCAGCGGGGGGGCCGCGGGCACCGGGGAGCTGTTTTTT. Its translation is CAISGGAAGTGELFF.

The chain links TRBV28 to TRBJ1-2; 7 bases fit TRBD1. The CDR3 is 14 amino acids. Germline CDR1 is MDHEN and CDR2 is SYDVKM. The V segment lost 4 bases and the J segment 5 bases; nucleotides outside the gene matches: 7. CDR3 in DNA: TGTGCCAGCAGTTCGGGACAGTATAAATATGGCTACACCTTC. It specifies CASSSGQYKYGYTF.

The sample holds many counts of this clonotype. The gene calls are TRBV5-1 and TRBJ2-5; D gene unclear. The V and J ends lost 3 bases and 3 bases respectively, with 12 bases between them. The CDR3 runs 14 residues. Germline V gives CDR1 SGHRS, CDR2 YFSETQ. The CDR3 is CASSSLTAKETQYF. The CDR3 DNA reads as TGCGCCAGCAGCTCCCTGACTGCTAAAGAGACCCAGTACTTC. The full variable domain, rest sourced from reference TRBV5-1 and TRBJ2-5, is KAGVTQTPRYLIKTRGQQVTLSCSPISGHRSVSWYQQTPGQGLQFLFEYFSETQRNKGNFPGRFSGRQFSNSRSEMNVSTLELGDSALYLCASSSLTAKETQYFGPGTRLLVL.

The rearrangement joins TRBV28 to TRBJ2-7; D gene ambiguous. V was clipped by 2 bases and J by 4 bases, with 9 bases between them. The CDR3 totals 13 residues. Per the germline V gene, CDR1 is MDHEN and CDR2 is SYDVKM. The CDR3, as DNA: TGTGCCAGCAGTTTAGGCTTCGGGTACGAGCAGTACTTC. It specifies CASSLGFGYEQYF.

The V and J genes are TRBV29-1 and TRBJ1-1, with a possible D match to TRBD1 (5 bases). Trimming pared 6 bases from V and 5 bases from J, leaving 13 bases between. The germline gives CDR1 SQVTM, CDR2 ANQGSEA. This CDR3 is 12 amino acids long. The chain's CDR3 is CSVGLGLTEAFF. Here the CDR3 DNA reads TGCAGCGTAGGCTTGGGGCTGACTGAAGCTTTCTTT.

Ten or more counts support this clonotype. This chain connects TRBV28 to TRBJ1-6; D not certain. V was pared by 5 bases and J by 9 bases, with 8 bases between. CDR1 is MDHEN, CDR2 SYDVKM, per germline. This CDR3 contains 12 residues. The CDR3 region has the DNA TGTGCCAGCAGTCCACAACTTTCACCCCTCCACTTT. This gives the protein CASSPQLSPLHF.

This clonotype was recorded many times. An end of the junction differs from the germline gene, which may be a read error. The DNA of the CDR3 is TGTGCCGGCAGTTTTGGACAGGGAGAGACCCAGTACTTC. It encodes CAGSFGQGETQYF. This chain joins TRBV27 and TRBJ2-5; 8 nucleotides line up with TRBD1. The CDR3 covers 13 residues. Germline values: CDR1 MNHEY, CDR2 SMNVEV (reference sequence).

At least ten counts were recorded for this clonotype. The chain uses TRBV13 and TRBJ1-2; D call uncertain. Trimming pared 4 bases from V and 8 bases from J, leaving 14 bases between. Germline V lookup: CDR1 PRHDT, CDR2 FYEKMQ (reference sequence). The CDR3 covers 13 residues. The CDR3 nucleotides read TGTGCCAGCAGCTCTCGGTCCGAGGAGGGCTACACCTTC. This codes for CASSSRSEEGYTF.

This clonotype was recorded many times. DNA for the CDR3: TGCAGTGCCCCCAAGGTAGCGAAAGGCTACACCTTC. Translating it yields CSAPKVAKGYTF. The chain carries TRBV20-1 and TRBJ1-2; no reliable D call. The V gene lost 6 bases and the J gene lost 8 bases, with 16 bases spanning the gap. Germline V gene sequence: CDR1 DFQATT, CDR2 SNEGSKA (reference sequence). The CDR3 has 12 residues.

The chain combines TRBV13 with TRBJ2-6; possible D gene TRBD1, 6 bases. CDR1 is PRHDT, CDR2 FYEKMQ, per germline (reference sequence). The CDR3 is 17 amino acids. Trimming removed 5 bases at V and 0 bases at J, with 14 bases between. Here the CDR3 DNA reads TGTGCCAGCAGCGTCCAGGGGTTAAGCTCTGGGGCCAACGTCCTGACTTTC. Translation: CASSVQGLSSGANVLTF.

This clonotype was recorded many times. The V and J genes are TRBV2 and TRBJ2-5; D remains unclear. Germline V gives CDR1 SNHLY, CDR2 FYNNEI. Trimming cost V 5 bases and J 0 bases, with 7 bases left between them. The CDR3 runs to 13 residues. Here the CDR3 reads CASSRDNQETQYF. The CDR3 DNA sequence: TGTGCCAGCAGTAGAGACAACCAAGAGACCCAGTACTTC. Using reference TRBV2 and TRBJ2-5 for the parts outside the CDR3, the full variable domain is EPEVTQTPSHQVTQMGQEVILRCVPISNHLYFYWYRQILGQKVEFLVSFYNNEISEKSEIFDDQFSVERPDGSNFTLKIRSTKLEDSAMYFCASSRDNQETQYFGPGTRLLVL.

This clonotype was observed many times. The chain employs TRBV11-2 and TRBJ2-7; the match to TRBD1 covers 8 bases. This CDR3 region has 14 residues. The junction had 8 bases not matched to a gene; V was cut back by 5 bases and J by 5 bases. Germline V CDR1 and CDR2: SGHAT, FQNNGV. This CDR3 is CASSPGQGRDEQYF. In DNA form, the CDR3 reads TGTGCCAGCAGCCCTGGACAGGGAAGGGACGAGCAGTACTTC.

In this sample, this clonotype turned up many times. V gene TRBV28 combines with J gene TRBJ2-7; TRBD1 might be the D (6 bases). This CDR3 is built from 18 residues. Germline V lookup: CDR1 MDHEN, CDR2 SYDVKM. V dropped 7 bases and J dropped 3 bases, with 28 bases sitting between them. In DNA, the CDR3 is TGTGCCAGCACCCCGGACAGCTCTCACACCACCTCTTACTACGAGCAGTACTTC. This sequence encodes CASTPDSSHTTSYYEQYF.